A selection of T cell receptor beta chains follows, all from one sample in a study of monozygotic twins with inflammatory bowel disease. TCRdb processed the 5' RACE reads again and assigns one entry to each CDR3 protein, with no DNA. The sample has more than 300,000 distinct CDR3 sequences; the top ten hold just over 2.5%. The source material was blood. The receptors come from a human donor with ulcerative colitis or Crohn's disease, or a healthy co-twin of an affected twin (not recorded which). Both conserved end residues are part of each CDR3.

>TRBJ2-7|TRBV11-2
CASSLWGPSYEQYF
>TRBJ2-5|TRBV7-9
CASSLGTTDQETQYF
>TRBJ2-2|TRBV6-5
CASSYSVLAVDAGELFF
>TRBJ1-5|TRBV20-1
CSARGDRQTGAQHF
>TRBJ2-3|TRBV19
CASSIGGADTQYF
>TRBJ2-4|TRBV5-1
CASSATVRQGGSIQYF
>TRBJ2-5|TRBV6-5
CASSSLGAAEETQYF
>TRBJ2-7|TRBV4-3
CASSSRSQGNPYEQYF
>TRBJ2-7|TRBV12-3/TRBV12-4
CASSSVSKTGATYEQYF
>TRBJ1-5|TRBV5-1
CASSLIPTLPGQPNSNQPQHF
>TRBJ2-5|TRBV5-1
CASSATSVKETQYF
>TRBJ1-1|TRBV29-1
CSVERGSTEAFF
>TRBJ1-1|TRBV5-6
CASSLGGRGDLNTEAFF
>TRBJ2-7|TRBV4-3
CASSQGQGAFYEQYF